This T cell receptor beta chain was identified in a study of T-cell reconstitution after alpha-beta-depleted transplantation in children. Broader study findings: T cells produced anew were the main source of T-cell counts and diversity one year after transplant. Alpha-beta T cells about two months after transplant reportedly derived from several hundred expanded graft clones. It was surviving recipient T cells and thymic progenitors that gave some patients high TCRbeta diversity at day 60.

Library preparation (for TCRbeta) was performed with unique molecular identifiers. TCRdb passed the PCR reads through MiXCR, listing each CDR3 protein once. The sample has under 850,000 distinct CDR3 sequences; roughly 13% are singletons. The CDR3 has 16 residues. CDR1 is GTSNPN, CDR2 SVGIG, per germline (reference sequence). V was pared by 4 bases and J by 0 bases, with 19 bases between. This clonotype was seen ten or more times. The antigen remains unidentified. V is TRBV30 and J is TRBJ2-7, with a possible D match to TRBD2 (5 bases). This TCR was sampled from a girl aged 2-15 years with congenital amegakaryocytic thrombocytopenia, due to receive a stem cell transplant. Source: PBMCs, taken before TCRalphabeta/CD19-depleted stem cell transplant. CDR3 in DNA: TGTGCCTGGACTGGCGGGCGAGATTGGAGCTCCTACGAGCAGTACTTC. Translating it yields CAWTGGRDWSSYEQYF.